The next 18 T cell receptor beta chains were all read from a single sample in a study of T cell clonotyping in hematopoietic cell transplantation. Profiled with immunoSEQ multiplex PCR; TCRdb holds only in-frame clones, not every one. The sample carries approximately 30,000 clones, roughly 95% recorded once. Sequencing input: peripheral blood mononuclear cells. Receptors originate from a man aged 50 to 59 in good health. Some clones in this sample may be carry-over from other donors' samples.

The chain uses TRBV19 and TRBJ2-7, with 9 bases aligning to TRBD1. V shed 4 bases, J shed 3 bases, and the junction held 13 bases outside the gene matches. CDR3 length: 17 amino acids. Germline CDR1 reads LNHDA; CDR2 reads SQIVND (reference sequence). This chain's CDR3 is CASSKGTGRFGVYEQYF. CDR3 bases: TGTGCCAGTAGTAAGGGGACAGGGCGTTTCGGGGTCTACGAGCAGTACTTC.

This chain joins TRBV7-9 and TRBJ1-4, with 7 bases aligning to TRBD1. This CDR3 has 14 amino acids. V shed 4 bases, J shed 11 bases, and the junction held 10 bases outside the gene matches. Germline CDR1 is SEHNR and CDR2 is FQNEAQ (reference sequence). CDR3 DNA sequence: TGTGCCAGCAGCTACGGGACAGCCAAAGGGAAACTGTTTTTT. This gives the protein CASSYGTAKGKLFF.

The chain joins TRBV7-6 to TRBJ2-2; 8 bases fit TRBD1. The CDR3 totals 17 residues. The V segment lost 4 bases and the J segment 2 bases; nucleotides outside the gene matches: 9. In germline, CDR1 is SGHVS, CDR2 FNYEAQ. The CDR3 DNA follows: TGTGCCAGCAGCTCTACCCGGACAGGGCCCAACACCGGGGAGCTGTTTTTT. This gives the protein CASSSTRTGPNTGELFF. Filled out from reference TRBV7-6 and TRBJ2-2, the complete variable domain reads GAGVSQSPRYKVTKRGQDVALRCDPISGHVSLYWYRQALGQGPEFLTYFNYEAQQDKSGLPNDRFSAERPEGSISTLTIQRTEQRDSAMYRCASSSTRTGPNTGELFFGEGSRLTVL.

V gene TRBV19 combines with J gene TRBJ1-5, with D maybe TRBD1 (5 bases). Trimming pared 3 bases from V and 2 bases from J, leaving 8 bases between. CDR3 length: 14 amino acids. The germline V gene encodes CDR1 LNHDA and CDR2 SQIVND (reference sequence). The CDR3 region is CASSIWDRNQPQHF. CDR3 bases: TGTGCCAGTAGTATCTGGGACCGCAATCAGCCCCAGCATTTT. The whole variable domain, remainder taken from reference TRBV19 and TRBJ1-5, is DGGITQSPKYLFRKEGQNVTLSCEQNLNHDAMYWYRQDPGQGLRLIYYSQIVNDFQKGDIAEGYSVSREKKESFPLTVTSAQKNPTAFYLCASSIWDRNQPQHFGDGTRLSIL.

The rearrangement joins TRBV6-1 to TRBJ2-2; 7 nucleotides line up with TRBD1. Trimming cost V 6 bases and J 7 bases; bases outside gene matches: 8. The CDR3 consists of 14 residues. CDR1 MNHNS and CDR2 SASEGT come from the germline V gene. CDR3 nucleotide sequence: TGTGCCAGCAGGGGACAGACTGTTATCGGGGAGCTGTTTTTT. It specifies CASRGQTVIGELFF.

The V and J genes are TRBV7-2 and TRBJ2-5; D remains unclear. This CDR3 comprises 11 residues. Trimming cost V 1 base and J 7 bases, with 4 bases left between them. The V gene's germline CDR1 is SGHTA and CDR2 FQGNSA. CDR3 sequence (DNA): TGTGCCAGCAGCTTAGTCGGGACCCAGTACTTC. Its translation is CASSLVGTQYF.

The table lists this clone with a count of one. The chain has TRBV5-1 and TRBJ1-2, with a tentative D call TRBD1 (6 bases). The CDR3 covers 15 residues. Trimming removed 3 bases at V and 3 bases at J, with 15 bases between. From germline, CDR1 is SGHRS and CDR2 YFSETQ. The CDR3 region is CASSSVGAQDYGYTF. CDR3 nucleotide sequence: TGCGCCAGCAGCTCGGTGGGGGCGCAGGACTATGGCTACACCTTC.

This sequence joins TRBV9 and TRBJ2-7; TRBD1 matches 9 bases. The germline V gene encodes CDR1 SGDLS and CDR2 YYNGEE. With V trimmed by 3 bases and J by 3 bases, 4 bases remained unmatched. The CDR3 has 14 residues. CDR3 region: CASSASTGGYEQYF. DNA of the CDR3: TGTGCCAGCAGCGCGTCGACAGGGGGCTACGAGCAGTACTTC.

The chain couples TRBV4-1 to TRBJ1-5, with no clear D. The CDR3 covers 16 residues. Germline loops: CDR1 MGHRA, CDR2 YSYEKL. V lost 0 bases to trimming and J lost 0 bases, with 9 bases between them. The CDR3 loop reads CASSQELGISNQPQHF. The CDR3 DNA is TGCGCCAGCAGCCAAGAGTTGGGGATTAGCAATCAGCCCCAGCATTTT.

The chain is built from TRBV19 and TRBJ1-5; 8 bases fit TRBD1. Germline-derived CDR1 and CDR2 are LNHDA and SQIVND (reference sequence). V shed 6 bases and J 2 bases; nucleotides not matched to a gene: 6. CDR3 size: 15 residues. The CDR3 region is CASRTTGEGNQPQHF. In DNA, the CDR3 is TGTGCCAGTAGGACGACAGGGGAAGGCAATCAGCCCCAGCATTTT.

This chain links TRBV30 with TRBJ1-5; 9 positions match TRBD1. The germline gives CDR1 GTSNPN, CDR2 SVGIG (reference sequence). V shed 0 bases and J 4 bases; nucleotides not matched to a gene: 16. The CDR3 length is 19 residues. The CDR3 region has the DNA TGTGCCTGGAGTGTAGAAGGGGACAGGGAAACGGTAGGAAATCAGCCCCAGCATTTT. It is translated as CAWSVEGDRETVGNQPQHF.

The chain recombines TRBV9 with TRBJ2-3; 7 bases are shared with TRBD1. The CDR3 is made up of 17 amino acids. Looked up from germline, CDR1 is SGDLS and CDR2 is YYNGEE. V lost 3 bases to trimming and J lost 2 bases; unmatched junction nucleotides: 12. The CDR3 protein is CASSAAGRGQFTDTQYF. The CDR3, as DNA: TGTGCCAGCAGCGCGGCCGGCCGGGGACAGTTCACAGATACGCAGTATTTT.

The chain links TRBV19 to TRBJ1-2, with D maybe TRBD1 (5 bases). The ends were cut back, 0 bases at V and 4 bases at J, with 12 bases in the middle. Looked up from germline, CDR1 is LNHDA and CDR2 is SQIVND (reference sequence). This CDR3 is 15 amino acids long. The CDR3 sequence: CASSIDSETVYGYTF. Here the CDR3 DNA reads TGTGCCAGTAGTATAGATAGTGAGACAGTCTATGGCTACACCTTC.

This chain uses TRBV5-1 with TRBJ1-2; 9 bases align to TRBD1. The germline gives CDR1 SGHRS, CDR2 YFSETQ. With 5 bases clipped from V and 8 bases from J, the junction kept 13 bases outside the gene matches. The CDR3 totals 15 residues. CDR3 loop: CASRDLTGGSRGYTF. The CDR3 nucleotides read TGCGCCAGCAGGGATTTAACAGGGGGCTCACGCGGCTACACCTTC.

The chain has TRBV29-1 and TRBJ2-3, with a weak D call TRBD2 (6 bases). V lost 0 bases and J 2 bases, leaving 15 bases between the germline ends. The length of the CDR3 is 16 residues. The germline gives CDR1 SQVTM, CDR2 ANQGSEA. This chain's CDR3 is CSVEELSGVVTDTQYF. The CDR3 DNA reads TGCAGCGTTGAAGAGCTCTCGGGGGTAGTCACAGATACGCAGTATTTT.

The genes are TRBV2 and TRBJ2-2, with 9 bases lining up with TRBD2. The V gene's germline CDR1 is SNHLY and CDR2 FYNNEI. The CDR3 contains 15 residues. V lost 7 bases and J lost 1; bases outside the gene matches: 4. CDR3 amino acids: CASMLAGLNTGELFF. As DNA, the CDR3 is TGTGCCAGCATGCTAGCGGGGTTGAACACCGGGGAGCTGTTTTTT.

The V gene is TRBV4-3, the J gene TRBJ1-6; D possibly corresponds to TRBD1 (5 bases). V gave up 0 bases and J gave up 7 bases, with 16 bases separating them. Germline V gives CDR1 LGHNA, CDR2 YSLEER. This CDR3 has 17 residues. The CDR3 DNA follows: TGCGCCAGCAGCCAAGATTACGTAGGGGCAGTAAATTCACCCCTCCACTTT. It encodes CASSQDYVGAVNSPLHF.

This chain links TRBV5-1 with TRBJ2-7, with a weak D call TRBD1 (6 bases). This CDR3 comprises 14 residues. The V end lost 0 bases, the J end lost 3 bases, and 10 bases lay between the germline ends. Germline CDR1 reads SGHRS; CDR2 reads YFSETQ. The CDR3 coding sequence is TGCGCCAGCAGCTTGGGCCAGGGGATCTACGAGCAGTACTTC. It specifies CASSLGQGIYEQYF.